The 19 T cell receptor beta chains reported below all come from one sample, sequenced in a study of blood T cell repertoires in COVID-19. TCRdb's table, derived via immunoSEQ multiplex PCR, lists solely in-frame clones and lacks some. The table lists roughly 380,000 clones, over 75% of them singletons. Sequences were obtained from peripheral blood. These receptors originate from a woman aged 40 to 55 with COVID-19, enrolled during active disease.

Concerning this clone: The identical CDR3 is also encoded by other nucleotide sequences in the sample. This chain joins TRBV7-9 and TRBJ1-4; 8 nucleotides match TRBD1. V trimming: 5 bases; J trimming: 5 bases; junction bases outside the gene matches: 4. The CDR3 length is 14 residues. Germline lookup yields CDR1 SEHNR and CDR2 FQNEAQ (reference sequence). CDR3 loop: CASSLDRGNEKLFF. CDR3 in DNA: TGTGCCAGCAGCCTCGACAGGGGAAATGAAAAACTGTTTTTT.

This chain joins TRBV6-4 and TRBJ2-3; 11 bases are shared with TRBD2. The length of the CDR3 is 15 residues. Looked up from germline, CDR1 is MRHNA and CDR2 is SNTAGT. Trimming took 5 bases from V and 4 from J; bases not matched to a gene: 5. The CDR3 spells CASSNGTSGSDTQYF. The CDR3 DNA follows: TGTGCCAGCAGTAACGGGACTAGCGGATCAGATACGCAGTATTTT.

The V and J genes are TRBV28 and TRBJ1-5; D might be TRBD1 (5 bases). The V and J ends lost 5 bases and 7 bases respectively, with 18 bases between them. Germline lookup yields CDR1 MDHEN and CDR2 SYDVKM. The CDR3 length is 15 residues. Here the CDR3 reads CASSTAPGGDQPQHF. CDR3 nucleotide sequence: TGTGCCAGCAGTACAGCACCGGGGGGAGACCAGCCCCAGCATTTT.

The V and J genes are TRBV6-5 and TRBJ1-1, with 12 bases matching TRBD1. This CDR3 is 15 amino acids long. Germline trimming cut 6 bases from V and 10 bases from J; bases unmatched to any gene: 12. CDR1 MNHEY and CDR2 SVGAGI come from the germline V gene. DNA for the CDR3: TGTGCCAGCAGCCCCCGGGGACAGGGGGCGCGGTCAGCTTTCTTT. It yields the protein CASSPRGQGARSAFF.

This clone was counted between two and nine times. This chain joins TRBV19 and TRBJ1-5; D gene ambiguous. The V and J ends lost 3 bases and 7 bases respectively, with 19 bases between them. The CDR3 runs 16 residues. CDR1 LNHDA and CDR2 SQIVND come from the germline V gene (reference sequence). CDR3 amino acids: CASSIWRAKAGQPQHF. In nucleotides, the CDR3 is TGTGCCAGTAGTATTTGGAGGGCCAAGGCGGGACAGCCCCAGCATTTT.

This clone has only one observation. This sequence joins TRBV19 and TRBJ1-3, with 8 bases that match TRBD1. Germline CDR1 is LNHDA and CDR2 is SQIVND (reference sequence). The J segment lost 4 bases and the V segment lost 7 bases, leaving 15 bases of the junction unmatched. This CDR3 has 17 residues. The CDR3: CASTLGADRAYGNTIYF. CDR3 nucleotides: TGTGCCAGTACCCTCGGTGCGGACAGGGCCTACGGAAACACCATATATTTT.

This clone was seen a few times. This chain joins TRBV5-1 and TRBJ1-1; weak D call: TRBD1 (6 bases). V lost 5 bases and J 0 bases, leaving 11 bases between the germline ends. The CDR3 is made up of 14 amino acids. Germline assignment: CDR1 SGHRS and CDR2 YFSETQ. The chain's CDR3 is CASRTGLMNTEAFF. In nucleotides, the CDR3 is TGCGCCAGCAGGACAGGCTTAATGAACACTGAAGCTTTCTTT. Looking up the rest from reference TRBV5-1 and TRBJ1-1 gives the full variable domain: KAGVTQTPRYLIKTRGQQVTLSCSPISGHRSVSWYQQTPGQGLQFLFEYFSETQRNKGNFPGRFSGRQFSNSRSEMNVSTLELGDSALYLCASRTGLMNTEAFFGQGTRLTVV.

The chain couples TRBV6-5 to TRBJ1-5, with 8 bases aligning to TRBD1. Germline values: CDR1 MNHEY, CDR2 SVGAGI. The junction had 9 bases not matched to a gene; V was cut back by 8 bases and J by 3 bases. The CDR3 is 15 residues long. CDR3 sequence (DNA): TGTGCCAGCGGAGAAAGGACAGGGTCCAATCAGCCCCAGCATTTT. Translating gives CASGERTGSNQPQHF.

The rearrangement uses TRBV6-6 and TRBJ1-1; 7 positions match TRBD1. CDR3 size: 13 residues. Germline-derived CDR1 and CDR2 are MNHNY and SVGAGI (reference sequence). The CDR3, as DNA: TGTGCTTCCAGCAGAGGGACAGCACTTGAAGCTTTCTTT. The encoded protein is CASSRGTALEAFF.

The rearrangement joins TRBV27 to TRBJ2-2; D is possibly TRBD1 (5 bases). Trimming removed 3 bases from V and 1 base from J, with 9 bases in between. Germline CDR1 is MNHEY and CDR2 is SMNVEV (reference sequence). The CDR3 runs 15 residues. The CDR3 sequence is CASSFSRVNTGELFF. The DNA for the CDR3 is TGTGCCAGCAGTTTCAGCAGGGTGAACACCGGGGAGCTGTTTTTT.

This clone was seen just once. The chain recombines TRBV18 with TRBJ1-2, with unresolved D. The CDR3 is made up of 15 amino acids. Germline CDR1 KGHSH, CDR2 LQKENI. Trimming removed 4 bases at V and 1 base at J, with 13 bases between. CDR3 sequence: CASSLQAIGNYGYTF. CDR3 sequence (DNA): TGTGCCAGCTCACTCCAGGCGATTGGTAACTATGGCTACACCTTC.

This chain links TRBV5-1 with TRBJ1-2, with D possibly matching TRBD1 (6 bases). V lost 4 bases to trimming and J lost 2 bases, with 15 bases between them. Per the germline V gene, CDR1 is SGHRS and CDR2 is YFSETQ. The CDR3 spans 15 residues. CDR3 in amino acids: CASSLEQGSNYGYTF. For the CDR3, the DNA is TGCGCCAGCAGCCTAGAACAGGGCTCCAACTATGGCTACACCTTC.

In DNA, the CDR3 is TGTGCCAGCAGTGAAGGTGGGGGGTGGGTCACTGAAGCTTTCTTT. Amino acid sequence: CASSEGGGWVTEAFF. The chain links TRBV6-1 to TRBJ1-1, with D possibly matching TRBD1 (5 bases). The CDR3 is 15 amino acids. The V and J ends lost 1 base and 4 bases respectively, with 13 bases between them. The V gene's germline CDR1 is MNHNS and CDR2 SASEGT.

The rearrangement joins TRBV10-3 to TRBJ1-5; a possible D gene is TRBD1 (5 bases). The CDR3 contains 16 residues. Germline assignment: CDR1 ENHRY and CDR2 SYGVKD. V dropped 4 bases and J dropped 0 bases, with 13 bases sitting between them. The CDR3 here is CAISAGGANSNQPQHF. The CDR3 region has the DNA TGTGCCATCAGTGCAGGAGGGGCAAATAGCAATCAGCCCCAGCATTTT.

This clone appeared once. V is TRBV6-6 and J is TRBJ2-1; 8 positions match TRBD1. J lost 0 bases, V lost 6 bases, and 4 bases had no gene match. The CDR3 consists of 15 residues. Germline V gene sequence: CDR1 MNHNY, CDR2 SVGAGI (reference sequence). The CDR3 region is CASRSTGGSYNEQFF. The CDR3 nucleotides are TGTGCCAGCAGGTCAACAGGGGGCTCCTACAATGAGCAGTTCTTC.

As for this clone: One end of the junction is discordant with germline, which a read error may explain. This chain connects TRBV7-8 to TRBJ2-1; the match to TRBD2 covers 7 bases. The CDR3 length is 17 residues. The germline gives CDR1 SGHVS, CDR2 FQNEAQ. The CDR3, as DNA: TGTGCCAGCAGCCTAGCGGCGGGCGGATTTGTCTACAATGAGCAGTTCTTC. This gives the protein CASSLAAGGFVYNEQFF.

About this clone: The sample carries other DNA sequences with the same CDR3. The chain recombines TRBV10-3 with TRBJ2-2; 7 positions match TRBD1. The CDR3 totals 14 residues. Per the germline V gene, CDR1 is ENHRY and CDR2 is SYGVKD. The J segment lost 1 base and the V segment lost 6 bases, leaving 2 bases of the junction unmatched. The CDR3 nucleotides read TGTGCCATCAGGAGGACAGGGAACACCGGGGAGCTGTTTTTT. Its translation: CAIRRTGNTGELFF.

J is TRBJ1-6 and V is TRBV4-1; D might be TRBD1 (6 bases). There are 15 residues in the CDR3. The V end lost 0 bases, the J end lost 9 bases, and 12 bases lay between the germline ends. Germline-derived CDR1 and CDR2 are MGHRA and YSYEKL. The CDR3 reads CASSQEGHSGSPLHF. CDR3 DNA: TGCGCCAGCAGCCAAGAGGGACATTCAGGTTCACCCCTCCACTTT.

The gene calls are TRBV6-1 and TRBJ1-2; 8 bases match TRBD1. CDR3 length: 17 amino acids. V shed 3 bases and J 8 bases; nucleotides not matched to a gene: 17. Germline CDR1 is MNHNS and CDR2 is SASEGT. CDR3 sequence (DNA): TGTGCCAGCAGTGAGCGGGTCTGGGACAGGACACTTCGAGGCTACACCTTC. Protein product: CASSERVWDRTLRGYTF.